This paragraph reports one T cell receptor beta chain. Antigen specificity is unknown. The data are from a study of T cells expressing NK-cell markers. The overall study: One of the eight sequenced donors was seronegative, whereas the other seven were HCMV-seropositive. General study findings and limits: Once again these clonotypes came out on top in the CD3+CD56-NKG2C+ fraction of a few donors.

TCRdb reanalyzed the 5' RACE reads and collapses them to one entry per CDR3 protein, without DNA. The listing records 300,000 to 500,000 distinct CDR3 sequences. The CDR3 is 14 amino acids. Germline assignment: CDR1 KGHDR and CDR2 SFDVKD. The J gene is TRBJ1-5, the V gene TRBV24-1; TCRdb names TRBD1, which stays unverified in the absence of DNA. The TCR comes from a woman between 45 and 65 years old in good health. Material: blood T cells: a sorted CD56 or NKG2C T cell subset, CD4+ or CD8+ T cells, or bulk PBMC T cells (not recorded which). The CDR3 sequence: CATSASGTNQPQHF.